A selection of T cell receptor beta chains follows, all from one sample in a study of regulatory T cells. Clones were read by immunoSEQ multiplex PCR, and TCRdb kept only the in-frame ones, dropping some. Of 30,000 to 40,000 clones in the sample, around 91% are singletons; the top ten hold about 2.4%. Source material: conventional CD4+ T cells sorted from blood. These receptors were obtained from a person between 18 and 30 years old with CD3G deficiency. The CDR3 runs from the conserved cysteine through the conserved F or W. D genes are given only for firm matches. Only part of the rows carry a size: once, few, many, or a class if the clone is expanded.

j_call: TRBJ2-7
clone_size: -
v_call: TRBV6-1
d_call: -
cdr3_aa: CASSEGGHEQYF
cdr3_nt: TGTGCCAGCAGTGAAGGGGGACACGAGCAGTACTTC

j_call: TRBJ2-2
clone_size: -
v_call: TRBV7-9
d_call: TRBD1
cdr3_aa: CASSLATGLNTGELFF
cdr3_nt: TGTGCCAGCAGCTTAGCGACAGGGTTGAACACCGGGGAGCTGTTTTTT

j_call: TRBJ1-5
clone_size: -
v_call: TRBV19
d_call: -
cdr3_aa: CASSTTGYSNQPQHF
cdr3_nt: TGTGCCAGTAGTACAACAGGGTATAGCAATCAGCCCCAGCATTTT

j_call: TRBJ2-7
clone_size: -
v_call: TRBV28
d_call: TRBD2
cdr3_aa: CASTSGGEQYF
cdr3_nt: TGTGCCAGCACCTCGGGGGGCGAGCAGTACTTC

j_call: TRBJ1-1
clone_size: few
v_call: TRBV6-6
d_call: TRBD1
cdr3_aa: CASTPDRGLAFF
cdr3_nt: TGTGCCAGCACCCCGGACAGGGGGCTAGCTTTCTTT

j_call: TRBJ2-7
clone_size: -
v_call: TRBV27
d_call: -
cdr3_aa: CASSRRGGYEQYF
cdr3_nt: TGTGCCAGCAGTCGTAGGGGGGGATACGAGCAGTACTTC

j_call: TRBJ1-1
clone_size: -
v_call: TRBV28
d_call: TRBD1
cdr3_aa: CASRTRGRTEAFF
cdr3_nt: TGTGCCAGCAGGACCAGGGGGAGGACTGAAGCTTTCTTT

j_call: TRBJ2-7
clone_size: -
v_call: TRBV11-2
d_call: -
cdr3_aa: CASSLDRTYEQYF
cdr3_nt: TGTGCCAGCAGCTTAGATCGTACGTACGAGCAGTACTTC

j_call: TRBJ2-3
clone_size: -
v_call: TRBV28
d_call: -
cdr3_aa: CASSTITDTQYF
cdr3_nt: TGTGCCAGCAGTACCATCACAGATACGCAGTATTTT

j_call: TRBJ2-5
clone_size: few
v_call: TRBV7-9
d_call: -
cdr3_aa: CASSPRSQGTQYF
cdr3_nt: TGTGCCAGCAGCCCACGCAGTCAGGGGACCCAGTACTTC

j_call: TRBJ2-3
clone_size: -
v_call: TRBV28
d_call: TRBD1
cdr3_aa: CASSSGQGWSDTQYF
cdr3_nt: TGTGCCAGCAGTTCGGGACAGGGATGGTCGGATACGCAGTATTTT

j_call: TRBJ1-3
clone_size: -
v_call: TRBV14
d_call: -
cdr3_aa: CASSQGIPSGNTIYF
cdr3_nt: TGTGCCAGCAGCCAAGGGATCCCCTCTGGAAACACCATATATTTT

j_call: TRBJ2-5
clone_size: -
v_call: TRBV18
d_call: -
cdr3_aa: CASSRAYLETQYF
cdr3_nt: TGTGCCAGCTCACGGGCCTATCTGGAGACCCAGTACTTC

j_call: TRBJ1-1
clone_size: -
v_call: TRBV5-1
d_call: -
cdr3_aa: CASSLGRGAEAFF
cdr3_nt: TGCGCCAGCAGCTTGGGCCGAGGGGCTGAAGCTTTCTTT

j_call: TRBJ2-5
clone_size: -
v_call: TRBV14
d_call: -
cdr3_aa: CASGEETQYF
cdr3_nt: TGTGCCAGCGGGGAAGAGACCCAGTACTTC

j_call: TRBJ2-5
clone_size: -
v_call: TRBV6-1
d_call: -
cdr3_aa: CASSEDRRLGRTQYF
cdr3_nt: TGTGCCAGCAGTGAAGACCGACGACTAGGGCGGACCCAGTACTTC

j_call: TRBJ2-7
clone_size: -
v_call: TRBV28
d_call: -
cdr3_aa: CASSSGTGGTSGGLSRGEQYF
cdr3_nt: TGTGCCAGCAGCTCCGGGACAGGGGGCACTAGCGGGGGACTTAGTCGAGGCGAGCAGTACTTC

j_call: TRBJ2-7
clone_size: -
v_call: TRBV11-2
d_call: -
cdr3_aa: CASSFGHEQYF
cdr3_nt: TGTGCCAGCAGCTTCGGTCACGAGCAGTACTTC

j_call: TRBJ2-1
clone_size: -
v_call: TRBV5-1
d_call: TRBD2
cdr3_aa: CASSLAGGSTNEQFF
cdr3_nt: TGCGCCAGCAGTTTAGCGGGGGGCTCCACCAATGAGCAGTTCTTC

j_call: TRBJ2-7
clone_size: -
v_call: TRBV10-3
d_call: -
cdr3_aa: CASRPGRYEQYF
cdr3_nt: TGTGCCAGCCGGCCAGGCCGGTACGAGCAGTACTTC

j_call: TRBJ1-4
clone_size: -
v_call: TRBV28
d_call: TRBD1
cdr3_aa: CASSSGGQGNEKLFF
cdr3_nt: TGTGCCAGCAGTTCAGGGGGACAGGGGAATGAAAAACTGTTTTTT

j_call: TRBJ2-2
clone_size: -
v_call: TRBV5-1
d_call: TRBD2
cdr3_aa: CASSLAGGANTGELFF
cdr3_nt: TGCGCCAGCAGCTTAGCGGGGGGCGCGAACACCGGGGAGCTGTTTTTT

j_call: TRBJ2-3
clone_size: -
v_call: TRBV6-1
d_call: -
cdr3_aa: CASRSEGTDTQYF
cdr3_nt: TGTGCCAGCAGGTCGGAGGGCACAGATACGCAGTATTTT

j_call: TRBJ2-6
clone_size: -
v_call: TRBV6-1
d_call: -
cdr3_aa: CASRGGHSGANVLTF
cdr3_nt: TGTGCCAGCAGGGGCGGACACTCTGGGGCCAACGTCCTGACTTTC

j_call: TRBJ1-3
clone_size: -
v_call: TRBV7-6
d_call: -
cdr3_aa: CASSLGTPSSGNTIYF
cdr3_nt: TGTGCCAGCAGCCTCGGGACTCCGAGCTCTGGAAACACCATATATTTT

j_call: TRBJ1-1
clone_size: -
v_call: TRBV7-8
d_call: -
cdr3_aa: CASSLERDTEAFF
cdr3_nt: TGTGCCAGCAGCTTAGAAAGGGACACTGAAGCTTTCTTT

j_call: TRBJ1-1
clone_size: once
v_call: TRBV30
d_call: -
cdr3_aa: CAWSWGSGAEAFF
cdr3_nt: TGTGCCTGGAGCTGGGGGTCGGGGGCTGAAGCTTTCTTT

j_call: TRBJ1-1
clone_size: -
v_call: TRBV7-6
d_call: -
cdr3_aa: CASSLTVNTEAFF
cdr3_nt: TGTGCCAGCAGTTTGACAGTGAACACTGAAGCTTTCTTT

j_call: TRBJ1-2
clone_size: -
v_call: TRBV7-9
d_call: -
cdr3_aa: CASSPFDKSYYGYTF
cdr3_nt: TGTGCCAGCAGCCCTTTCGACAAGTCTTACTATGGCTACACCTTC

j_call: TRBJ2-1
clone_size: -
v_call: TRBV28
d_call: -
cdr3_aa: CASSSQTREGNEQFF
cdr3_nt: TGTGCCAGCAGTTCCCAGACCCGAGAGGGCAATGAGCAGTTCTTC

j_call: TRBJ2-7
clone_size: once
v_call: TRBV5-1
d_call: -
cdr3_aa: CASSLASGGQNYEQYF
cdr3_nt: TGCGCCAGCAGCTTGGCCTCGGGGGGACAGAACTACGAGCAGTACTTC

j_call: TRBJ2-7
clone_size: -
v_call: TRBV5-1
d_call: TRBD1
cdr3_aa: CASSLASGTGTYEQYF
cdr3_nt: TGCGCCAGCAGCTTGGCCTCCGGGACAGGGACCTACGAGCAGTACTTC

j_call: TRBJ2-7
clone_size: -
v_call: TRBV28
d_call: -
cdr3_aa: CATEQGGMHEQYF
cdr3_nt: TGTGCCACCGAGCAGGGGGGAATGCACGAGCAGTACTTC

j_call: TRBJ2-7
clone_size: -
v_call: TRBV28
d_call: -
cdr3_aa: CASSLWDRSYEQYF
cdr3_nt: TGTGCCAGCAGTTTATGGGACAGAAGTTACGAGCAGTACTTC